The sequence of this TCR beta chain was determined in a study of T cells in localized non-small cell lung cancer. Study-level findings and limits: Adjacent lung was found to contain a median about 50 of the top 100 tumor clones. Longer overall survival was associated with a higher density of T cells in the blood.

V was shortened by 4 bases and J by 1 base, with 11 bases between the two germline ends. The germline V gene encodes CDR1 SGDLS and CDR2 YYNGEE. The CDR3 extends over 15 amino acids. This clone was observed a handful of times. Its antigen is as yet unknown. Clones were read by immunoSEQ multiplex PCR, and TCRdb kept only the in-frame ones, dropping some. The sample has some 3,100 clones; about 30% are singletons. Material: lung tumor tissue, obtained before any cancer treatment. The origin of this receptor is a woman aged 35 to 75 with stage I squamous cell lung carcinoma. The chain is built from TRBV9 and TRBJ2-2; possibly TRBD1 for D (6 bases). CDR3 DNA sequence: TGTGCCAGCAGCTTATACAGGGTGAACACCGGGGAGCTGTTTTTT. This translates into CASSLYRVNTGELFF.